This T cell receptor (beta chain) comes out of a study of vaccination effects on CD4 cells after COVID-19. With the ViraFEST assay, the study expanded antigen-specific CD4+ T cells using viral peptide pools, then sequenced them. Cultured cells yielded isolated CD4+ T cells after 10 days. Infection dated between March and December 2020, before the Alpha, Beta and Delta variants reached the United States. Half-medium changes using IL-2 medium occurred on days 3 and 7. Worth noting for this clone: No antigen is known for it.

The CDR3 sequence is 14 residues long. Germline V CDR1 and CDR2: LNHDA, SQIVND (reference sequence). V gave up 8 bases and J gave up 5 bases; unmatched junction bases: 1. TCRdb keeps only in-frame clones here, not all; method: immunoSEQ multiplex PCR. This repertoire shows under 70,000 clones, approximately 73% found once; its top ten account for around 5.5%. This TCR derives from a human donor who had a prior SARS-CoV-2 infection. This specimen was CD4+ T cells from PBMCs cultured with HIV peptides, taken before COVID-19 vaccination. Subset indicated: HIV-1 Nef peptide pool negative control/reference culture. This chain links TRBV19 with TRBJ2-1; 15 bases line up with TRBD2. The CDR3 reads CASGTSGGHNEQFF. In DNA form, the CDR3 reads TGTGCCAGTGGGACTAGCGGGGGGCACAATGAGCAGTTCTTC.